This TCR beta chain was obtained from a study of CD8 T cells in ankylosing spondylitis. Study-wide points: The study identified a TCR beta motif of under ten highly homologous variants that appeared characteristic of ankylosing spondylitis blood.

CDR3 length: 13 residues. Trimming removed 3 bases from V and 4 bases from J, with 9 bases in between. As the method for making TCR beta libraries, quantitative 5'-RACE with molecular barcodes was used. In TCRdb, the 5' RACE reads were re-called with MiXCR into one record per CDR3 protein. This table holds about 130,000 distinct CDR3 sequences, 7% found once. This clonotype was detected ten times or more. Its antigen is currently unknown. This TCR was sampled from a male donor with ankylosing spondylitis or in good health (not recorded which). Sequences were obtained from blood, either unsorted or a sorted T cell fraction (not recorded which). This chain joins TRBV12-3 or TRBV12-4 and TRBJ1-1, with D unresolved. The CDR3 sequence: CASSFGQSTEAFF. The CDR3 region has the DNA TGTGCCAGCAGTTTTGGGCAGTCCACTGAAGCTTTCTTT.